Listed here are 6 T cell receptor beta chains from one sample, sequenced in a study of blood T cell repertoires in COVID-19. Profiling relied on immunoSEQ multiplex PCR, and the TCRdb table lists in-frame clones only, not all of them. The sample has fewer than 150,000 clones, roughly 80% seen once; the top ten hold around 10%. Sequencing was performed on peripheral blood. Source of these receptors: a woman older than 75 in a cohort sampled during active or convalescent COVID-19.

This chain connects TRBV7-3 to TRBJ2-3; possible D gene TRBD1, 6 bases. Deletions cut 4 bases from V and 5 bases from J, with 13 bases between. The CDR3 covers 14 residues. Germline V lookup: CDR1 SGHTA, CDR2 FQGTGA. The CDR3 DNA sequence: TGTGCCAGCAGCTCCCTAGGACAGAAAGATACGCAGTATTTT. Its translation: CASSSLGQKDTQYF.

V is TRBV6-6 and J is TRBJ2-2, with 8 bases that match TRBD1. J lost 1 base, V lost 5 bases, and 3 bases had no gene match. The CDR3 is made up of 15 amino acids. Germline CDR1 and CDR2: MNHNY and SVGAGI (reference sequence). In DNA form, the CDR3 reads TGTGCCAGCAGTCCCGGGACAGGGAACACCGGGGAGCTGTTTTTT. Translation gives CASSPGTGNTGELFF.

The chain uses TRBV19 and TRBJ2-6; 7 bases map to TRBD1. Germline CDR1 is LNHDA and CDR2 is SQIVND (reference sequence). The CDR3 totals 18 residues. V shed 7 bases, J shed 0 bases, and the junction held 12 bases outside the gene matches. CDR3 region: CASTSTGLKSSGANVLTF. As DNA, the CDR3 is TGTGCCAGTACCTCGACAGGGCTAAAAAGCTCTGGGGCCAACGTCCTGACTTTC. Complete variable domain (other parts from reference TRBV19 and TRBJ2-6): DGGITQSPKYLFRKEGQNVTLSCEQNLNHDAMYWYRQDPGQGLRLIYYSQIVNDFQKGDIAEGYSVSREKKESFPLTVTSAQKNPTAFYLCASTSTGLKSSGANVLTFGAGSRLTVL.

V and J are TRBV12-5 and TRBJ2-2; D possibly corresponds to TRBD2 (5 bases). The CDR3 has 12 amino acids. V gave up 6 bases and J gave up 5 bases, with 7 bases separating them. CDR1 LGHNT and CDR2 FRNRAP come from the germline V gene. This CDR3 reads CASGGATGELFF. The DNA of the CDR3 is TGTGCTAGTGGGGGAGCGACCGGGGAGCTGTTTTTT. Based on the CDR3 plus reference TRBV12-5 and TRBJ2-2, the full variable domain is DARVTQTPRHKVTEMGQEVTMRCQPILGHNTVFWYRQTMMQGLELLAYFRNRAPLDDSGMPKDRFSAEMPDATLATLKIQPSEPRDSAVYFCASGGATGELFFGEGSRLTVL.

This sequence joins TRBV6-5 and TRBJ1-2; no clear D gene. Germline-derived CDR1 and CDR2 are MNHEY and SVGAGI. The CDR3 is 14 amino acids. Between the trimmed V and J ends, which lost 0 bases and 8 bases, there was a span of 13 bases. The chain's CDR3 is CASSYSGPSGGYTF. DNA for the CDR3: TGTGCCAGCAGTTACTCGGGTCCCTCAGGCGGCTACACCTTC.

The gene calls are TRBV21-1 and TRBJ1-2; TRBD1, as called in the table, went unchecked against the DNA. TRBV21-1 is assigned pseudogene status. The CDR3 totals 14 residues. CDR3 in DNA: TGTGCCAGTCCCTATACCGGGACAGCCTATGGCTACACCTTC. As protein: CASPYTGTAYGYTF.